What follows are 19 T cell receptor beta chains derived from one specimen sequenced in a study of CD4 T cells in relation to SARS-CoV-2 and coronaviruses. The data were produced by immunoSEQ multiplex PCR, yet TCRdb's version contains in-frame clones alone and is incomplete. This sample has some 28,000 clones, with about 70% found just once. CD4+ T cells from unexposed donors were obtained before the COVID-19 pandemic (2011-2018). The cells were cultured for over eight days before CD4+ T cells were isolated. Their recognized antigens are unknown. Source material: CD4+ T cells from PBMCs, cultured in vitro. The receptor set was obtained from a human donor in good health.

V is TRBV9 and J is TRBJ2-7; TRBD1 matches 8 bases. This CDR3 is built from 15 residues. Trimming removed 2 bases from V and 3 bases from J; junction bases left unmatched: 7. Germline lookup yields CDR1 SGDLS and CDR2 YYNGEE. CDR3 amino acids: CASSVYGQGNYEQYF. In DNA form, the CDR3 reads TGTGCCAGCAGCGTTTACGGACAGGGTAACTACGAGCAGTACTTC.

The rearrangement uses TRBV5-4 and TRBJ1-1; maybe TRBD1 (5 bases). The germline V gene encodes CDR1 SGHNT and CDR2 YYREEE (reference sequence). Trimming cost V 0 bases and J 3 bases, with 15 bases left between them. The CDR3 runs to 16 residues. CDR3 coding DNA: TGTGCCAGCAGCTTGGGCGGCGGGGCTGGGGACACTGAAGCTTTCTTT. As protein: CASSLGGGAGDTEAFF.

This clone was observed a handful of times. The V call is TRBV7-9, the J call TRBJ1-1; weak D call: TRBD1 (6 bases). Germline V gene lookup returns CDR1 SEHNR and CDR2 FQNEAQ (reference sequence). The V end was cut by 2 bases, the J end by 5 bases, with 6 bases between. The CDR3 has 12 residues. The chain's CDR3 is CASSLRGTEAFF. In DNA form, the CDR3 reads TGTGCCAGCAGCTTAAGGGGGACTGAAGCTTTCTTT. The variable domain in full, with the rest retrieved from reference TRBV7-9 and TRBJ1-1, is DTGVSQNPRHKITKRGQNVTFRCDPISEHNRLYWYRQTLGQGPEFLTYFQNEAQLEKSRLLSDRFSAERPKGSFSTLEIQRTEQGDSAMYLCASSLRGTEAFFGQGTRLTVV.

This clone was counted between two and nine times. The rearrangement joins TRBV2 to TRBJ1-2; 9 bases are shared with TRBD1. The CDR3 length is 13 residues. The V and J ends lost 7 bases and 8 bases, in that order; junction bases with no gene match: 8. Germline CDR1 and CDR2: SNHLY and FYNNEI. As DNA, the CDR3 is TGTGCCAGCACTGGGACAGGGTTGAGGGGCTACACCTTC. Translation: CASTGTGLRGYTF.

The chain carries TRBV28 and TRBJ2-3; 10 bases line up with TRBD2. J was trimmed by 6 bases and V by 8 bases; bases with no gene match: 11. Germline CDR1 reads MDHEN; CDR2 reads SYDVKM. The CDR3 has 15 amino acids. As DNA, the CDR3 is TGTGCCAGCTCCTTCCCGAGCGGGGGGGGCGATACGCAGTATTTT. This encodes CASSFPSGGGDTQYF.

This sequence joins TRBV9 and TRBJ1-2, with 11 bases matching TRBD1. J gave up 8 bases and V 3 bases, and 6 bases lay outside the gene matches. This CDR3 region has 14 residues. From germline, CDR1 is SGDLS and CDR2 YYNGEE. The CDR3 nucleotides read TGTGCCAGCAGCGATCGGACAGGGGGCGGGGGCTACACCTTC. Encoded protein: CASSDRTGGGGYTF.

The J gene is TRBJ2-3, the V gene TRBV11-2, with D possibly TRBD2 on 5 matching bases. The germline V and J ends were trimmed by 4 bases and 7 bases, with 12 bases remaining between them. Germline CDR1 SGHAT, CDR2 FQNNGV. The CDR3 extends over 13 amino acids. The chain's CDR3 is CASSYQASNTQYF. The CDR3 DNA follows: TGTGCCAGCAGCTATCAGGCTAGCAATACGCAGTATTTT.

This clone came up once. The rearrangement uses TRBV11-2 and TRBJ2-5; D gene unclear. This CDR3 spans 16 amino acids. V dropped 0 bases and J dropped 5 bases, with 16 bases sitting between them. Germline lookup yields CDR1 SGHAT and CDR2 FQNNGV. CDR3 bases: TGTGCCAGCAGCTTAGACCCTCTAGGGTTCTTTGAGACCCAGTACTTC. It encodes CASSLDPLGFFETQYF.

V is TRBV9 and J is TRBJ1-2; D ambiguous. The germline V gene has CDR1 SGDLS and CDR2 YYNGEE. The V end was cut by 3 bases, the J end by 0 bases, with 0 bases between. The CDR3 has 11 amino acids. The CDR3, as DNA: TGTGCCAGCAGCGCTAACTATGGCTACACCTTC. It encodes CASSANYGYTF.

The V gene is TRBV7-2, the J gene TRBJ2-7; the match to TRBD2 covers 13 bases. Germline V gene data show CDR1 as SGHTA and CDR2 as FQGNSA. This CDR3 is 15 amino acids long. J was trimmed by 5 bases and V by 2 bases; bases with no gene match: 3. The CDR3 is CASSLTSGGADEQYF. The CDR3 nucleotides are TGTGCCAGCAGCTTAACTAGCGGGGGGGCGGACGAGCAGTACTTC.

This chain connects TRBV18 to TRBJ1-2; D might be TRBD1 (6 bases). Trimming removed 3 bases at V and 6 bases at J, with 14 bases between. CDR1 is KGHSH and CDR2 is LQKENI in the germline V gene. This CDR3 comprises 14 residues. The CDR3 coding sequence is TGTGCCAGCTCACCTCCTGGACAGTGGGATGGCTACACCTTC. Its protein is CASSPPGQWDGYTF.

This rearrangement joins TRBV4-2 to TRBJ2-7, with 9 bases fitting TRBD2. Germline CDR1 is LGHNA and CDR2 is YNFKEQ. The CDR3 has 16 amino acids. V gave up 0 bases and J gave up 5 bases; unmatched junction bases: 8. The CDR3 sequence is CASSQEWAGGPDEQYF. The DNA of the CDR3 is TGTGCCAGCAGCCAAGAATGGGCGGGAGGGCCGGACGAGCAGTACTTC.

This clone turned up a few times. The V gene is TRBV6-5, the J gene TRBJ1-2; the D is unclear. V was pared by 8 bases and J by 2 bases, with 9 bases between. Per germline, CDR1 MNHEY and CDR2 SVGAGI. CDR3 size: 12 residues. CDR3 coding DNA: TGTGCCAGCTCCGAGACCAACTATGGCTACACCTTC. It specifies CASSETNYGYTF.

The CDR3 protein is CSTYRGRNEQFF. The CDR3 DNA reads as TGCAGCACATACAGGGGGCGCAATGAGCAGTTCTTC. The J gene is TRBJ2-1, the V gene TRBV29-1; TRBD1 matches 9 bases. There are 12 residues in the CDR3. Germline CDR1 is SQVTM and CDR2 is ANQGSEA. The V segment lost 8 bases and the J segment 6 bases; nucleotides outside the gene matches: 5.

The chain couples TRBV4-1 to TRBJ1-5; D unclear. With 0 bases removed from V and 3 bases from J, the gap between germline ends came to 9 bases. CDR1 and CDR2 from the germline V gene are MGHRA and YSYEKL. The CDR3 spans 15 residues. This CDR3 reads CASSQEYGSNQPQHF. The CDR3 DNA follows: TGCGCCAGCAGCCAAGAGTACGGTTCCAATCAGCCCCAGCATTTT.

CDR3 sequence reads: CASSLGDAAVGYF. DNA for the CDR3: TGTGCCAGCAGCTTAGGCGACGCAGCAGTTGGGTATTTT. This chain uses TRBV11-2 with TRBJ2-3; no clear D gene. This CDR3 spans 13 amino acids. Trimming pared 1 base from V and 14 bases from J, leaving 16 bases between. CDR1 and CDR2 (germline): SGHAT, FQNNGV. Using reference TRBV11-2 and TRBJ2-3 for the parts outside the CDR3, the full variable domain is EAGVAQSPRYKIIEKRQSVAFWCNPISGHATLYWYQQILGQGPKLLIQFQNNGVVDDSQLPKDRFSAERLKGVDSTLKIQPAKLEDSAVYLCASSLGDAAVGYFGPGTRLTVL.

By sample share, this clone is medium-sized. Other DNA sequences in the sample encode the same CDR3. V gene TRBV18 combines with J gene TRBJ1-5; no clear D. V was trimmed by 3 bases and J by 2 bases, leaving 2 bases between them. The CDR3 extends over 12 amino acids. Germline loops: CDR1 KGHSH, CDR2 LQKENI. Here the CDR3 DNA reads TGTGCCAGCTCACCCGGCAATCAGCCCCAGCATTTT. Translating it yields CASSPGNQPQHF.

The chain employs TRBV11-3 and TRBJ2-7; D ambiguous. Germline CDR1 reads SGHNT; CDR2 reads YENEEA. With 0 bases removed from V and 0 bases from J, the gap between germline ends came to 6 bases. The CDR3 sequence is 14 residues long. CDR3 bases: TGTGCCAGCAGCTTAGACAGGAGCTCCTACGAGCAGTACTTC. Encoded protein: CASSLDRSSYEQYF. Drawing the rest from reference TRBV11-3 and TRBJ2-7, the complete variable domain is EAGVVQSPRYKIIEKKQPVAFWCNPISGHNTLYWYLQNLGQGPELLIRYENEEAVDDSQLPKDRFSAERLKGVDSTLKIQPAELGDSAVYLCASSLDRSSYEQYFGPGTRLTVT.

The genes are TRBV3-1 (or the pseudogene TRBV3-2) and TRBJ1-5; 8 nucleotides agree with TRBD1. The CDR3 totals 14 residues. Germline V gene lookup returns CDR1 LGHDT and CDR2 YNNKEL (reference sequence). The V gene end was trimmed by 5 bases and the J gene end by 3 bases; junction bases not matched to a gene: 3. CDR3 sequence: CASSSTGVNQPQHF. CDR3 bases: TGTGCCAGCAGCTCGACAGGGGTCAATCAGCCCCAGCATTTT.